This T cell receptor beta chain derives from a study of OX40 agonist ivuxolimab in advanced cancers. For the study at large: Ivuxolimab, which is an agonistic anti-OX40 (CD134) antibody, was administered to the patients.

Trimming removed 5 bases from V and 2 bases from J; junction bases left unmatched: 5. CDR1 SGHVS and CDR2 FNYEAQ come from the germline V gene. This CDR3 contains 14 residues. Profiled with immunoSEQ multiplex PCR; TCRdb holds only in-frame clones, not every one. The sample carries fewer than 90,000 clones, 89% recorded once. The specimen comprised CD4+ or CD8+ T cells sorted from blood, sampled in a trial of the OX40 agonist ivuxolimab. The source of this sequence is an adult with an advanced solid tumor such as melanoma, head and neck, liver or kidney cancer. This sequence joins TRBV7-6 and TRBJ2-7; TRBD1 matches at 8 bases. The CDR3 DNA is TGTGCCAGCAGCCTAAGACAGGGGACCTACGAGCAGTACTTC. Protein: CASSLRQGTYEQYF.